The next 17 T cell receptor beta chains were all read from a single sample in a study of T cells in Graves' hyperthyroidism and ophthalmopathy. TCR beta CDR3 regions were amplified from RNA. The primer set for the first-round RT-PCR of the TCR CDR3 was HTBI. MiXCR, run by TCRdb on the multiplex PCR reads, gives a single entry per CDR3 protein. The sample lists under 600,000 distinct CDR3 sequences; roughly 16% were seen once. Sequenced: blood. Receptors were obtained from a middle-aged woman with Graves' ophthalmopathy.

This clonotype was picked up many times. CDR3 in amino acids: CASSSAQMLHF. CDR3 in DNA: TGTGCCAGCAGCTCGGCCCAGATGCTCCACTTT. The chain employs TRBV7-2 and TRBJ1-6; D unresolved. Germline assignment: CDR1 SGHTA and CDR2 FQGNSA. Deletions cut 4 bases from V and 16 bases from J, with 11 bases between. CDR3 length equals 11 residues.

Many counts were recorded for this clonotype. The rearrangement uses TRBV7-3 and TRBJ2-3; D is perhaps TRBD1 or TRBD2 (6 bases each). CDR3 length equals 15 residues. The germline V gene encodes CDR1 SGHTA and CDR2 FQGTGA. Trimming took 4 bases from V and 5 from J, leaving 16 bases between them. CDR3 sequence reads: CASSWGLGGKDTQYF. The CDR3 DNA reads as TGTGCCAGCAGCTGGGGATTGGGGGGCAAAGATACGCAGTATTTT.

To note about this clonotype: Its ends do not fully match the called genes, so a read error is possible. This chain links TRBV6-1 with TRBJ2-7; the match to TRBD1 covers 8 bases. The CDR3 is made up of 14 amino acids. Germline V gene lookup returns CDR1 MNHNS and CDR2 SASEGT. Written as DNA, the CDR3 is TGTGCCAGCACCCGGGCGACAGGGGTCTACGATCAGTACTTC. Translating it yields CASTRATGVYDQYF.

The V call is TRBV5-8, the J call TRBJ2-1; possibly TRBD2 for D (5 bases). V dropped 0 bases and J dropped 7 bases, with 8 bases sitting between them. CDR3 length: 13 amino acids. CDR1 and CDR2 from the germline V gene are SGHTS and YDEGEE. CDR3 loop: CASSLVGRNEQFF. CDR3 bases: TGTGCCAGCAGCTTGGTTGGGAGAAATGAGCAGTTCTTC.

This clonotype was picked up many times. The CDR3 protein is CASRAQGGWETQYF. The CDR3 DNA reads as TGTGCCAGCAGGGCACAGGGTGGGTGGGAGACCCAGTACTTC. The chain has TRBV6-1 and TRBJ2-5; TRBD1 is a possible D gene (6 bases). Trimming removed 6 bases at V and 5 bases at J, with 16 bases between. Germline CDR1 MNHNS, CDR2 SASEGT. There are 14 residues in the CDR3.

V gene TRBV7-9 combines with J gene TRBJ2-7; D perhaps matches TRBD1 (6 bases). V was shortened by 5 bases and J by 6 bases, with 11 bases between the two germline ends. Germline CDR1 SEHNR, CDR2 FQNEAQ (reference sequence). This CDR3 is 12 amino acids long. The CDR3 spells CASSQQGTEQYF. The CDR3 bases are TGTGCCAGCAGCCAACAGGGAACCGAGCAGTACTTC.

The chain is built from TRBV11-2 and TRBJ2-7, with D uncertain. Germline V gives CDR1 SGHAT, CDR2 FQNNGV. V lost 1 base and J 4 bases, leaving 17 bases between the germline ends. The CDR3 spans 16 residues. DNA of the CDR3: TGTGCCAGCAGCTTAGGGGCAGGCAATGGGCTTTACGAGCAGTACTTC. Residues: CASSLGAGNGLYEQYF.

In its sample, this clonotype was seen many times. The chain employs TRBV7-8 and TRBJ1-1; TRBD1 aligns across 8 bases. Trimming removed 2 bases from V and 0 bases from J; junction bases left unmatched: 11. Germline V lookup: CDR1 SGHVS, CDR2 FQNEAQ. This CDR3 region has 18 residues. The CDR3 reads CASSLSAGGSAVNTEAFF. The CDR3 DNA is TGTGCCAGCAGCTTATCAGCAGGGGGCTCTGCGGTGAACACTGAAGCTTTCTTT. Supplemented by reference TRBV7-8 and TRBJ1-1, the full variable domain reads GAGVSQSPRYKVAKRGQDVALRCDPISGHVSLFWYQQALGQGPEFLTYFQNEAQLDKSGLPSDRFFAERPEGSVSTLKIQRTQQEDSAVYLCASSLSAGGSAVNTEAFFGQGTRLTVV.

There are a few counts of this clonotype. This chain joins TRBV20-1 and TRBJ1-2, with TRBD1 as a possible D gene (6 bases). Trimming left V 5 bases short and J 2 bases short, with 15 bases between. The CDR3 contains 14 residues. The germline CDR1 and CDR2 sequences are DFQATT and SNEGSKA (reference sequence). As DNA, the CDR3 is TGCAGTGCTTTTCCTCTTAGGGGGAACTATGGCTACACCTTC. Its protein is CSAFPLRGNYGYTF.

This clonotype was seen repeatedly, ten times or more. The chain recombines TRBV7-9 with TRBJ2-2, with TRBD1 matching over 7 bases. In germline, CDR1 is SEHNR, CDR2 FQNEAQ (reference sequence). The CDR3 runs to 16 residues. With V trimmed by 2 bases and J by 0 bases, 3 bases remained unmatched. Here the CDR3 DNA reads TGTGCCAGCAGCTTATTAGGGACAGCGAACACCGGGGAGCTGTTTTTT. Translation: CASSLLGTANTGELFF.

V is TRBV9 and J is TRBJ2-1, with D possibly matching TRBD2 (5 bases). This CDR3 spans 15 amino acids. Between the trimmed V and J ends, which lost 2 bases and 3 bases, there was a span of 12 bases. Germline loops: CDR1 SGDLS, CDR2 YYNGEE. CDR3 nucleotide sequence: TGTGCCAGCAGCGTCGACTACTCAGTCTACAATGAGCAGTTCTTC. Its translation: CASSVDYSVYNEQFF.

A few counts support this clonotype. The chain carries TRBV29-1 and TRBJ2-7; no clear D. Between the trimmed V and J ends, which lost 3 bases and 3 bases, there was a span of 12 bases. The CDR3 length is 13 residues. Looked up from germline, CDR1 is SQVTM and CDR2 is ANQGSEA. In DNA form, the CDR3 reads TGCAGCGTTGAGTTGCAGCCCGGCTACGAGCAGTACTTC. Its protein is CSVELQPGYEQYF.

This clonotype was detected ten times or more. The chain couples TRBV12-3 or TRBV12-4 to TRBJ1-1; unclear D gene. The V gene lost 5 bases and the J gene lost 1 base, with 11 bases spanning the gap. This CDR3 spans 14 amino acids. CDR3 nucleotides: TGTGCCAGCAGTAGTTTTGTCAGGAACACTGAAGCTTTCTTT. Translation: CASSSFVRNTEAFF.

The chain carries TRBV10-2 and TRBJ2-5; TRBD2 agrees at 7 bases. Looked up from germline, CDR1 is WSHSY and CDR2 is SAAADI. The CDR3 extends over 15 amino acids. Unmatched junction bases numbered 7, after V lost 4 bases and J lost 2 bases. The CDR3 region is CASSGRASGQETQYF. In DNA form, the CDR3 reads TGCGCCAGCAGTGGAAGGGCTAGCGGACAAGAGACCCAGTACTTC.

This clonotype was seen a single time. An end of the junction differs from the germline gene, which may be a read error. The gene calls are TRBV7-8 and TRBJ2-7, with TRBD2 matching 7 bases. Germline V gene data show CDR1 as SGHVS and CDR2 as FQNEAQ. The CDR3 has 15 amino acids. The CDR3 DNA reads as TGCGCCAGCAGCCCGACGGCCGGGGGGTCCTACGAGCAGTACTTC. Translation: CASSPTAGGSYEQYF.

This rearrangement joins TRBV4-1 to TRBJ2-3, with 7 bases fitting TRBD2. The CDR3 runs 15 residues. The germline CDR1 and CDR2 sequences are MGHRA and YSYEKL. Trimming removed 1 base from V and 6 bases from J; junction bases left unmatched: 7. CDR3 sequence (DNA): TGCGCCAGCAGCCAAGCCCAGCGGGGTTGGGATACGCAGTATTTT. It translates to CASSQAQRGWDTQYF.

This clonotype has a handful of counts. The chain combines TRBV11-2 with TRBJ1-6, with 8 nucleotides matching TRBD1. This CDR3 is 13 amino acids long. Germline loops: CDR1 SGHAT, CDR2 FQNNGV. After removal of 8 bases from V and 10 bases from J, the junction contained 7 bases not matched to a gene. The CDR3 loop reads CASSQGAGSPLHF. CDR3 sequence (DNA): TGTGCCAGCTCTCAGGGGGCAGGGTCACCCCTCCACTTT. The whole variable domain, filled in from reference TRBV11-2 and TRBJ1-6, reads EAGVAQSPRYKIIEKRQSVAFWCNPISGHATLYWYQQILGQGPKLLIQFQNNGVVDDSQLPKDRFSAERLKGVDSTLKIQPAKLEDSAVYLCASSQGAGSPLHFGNGTRLTVT.